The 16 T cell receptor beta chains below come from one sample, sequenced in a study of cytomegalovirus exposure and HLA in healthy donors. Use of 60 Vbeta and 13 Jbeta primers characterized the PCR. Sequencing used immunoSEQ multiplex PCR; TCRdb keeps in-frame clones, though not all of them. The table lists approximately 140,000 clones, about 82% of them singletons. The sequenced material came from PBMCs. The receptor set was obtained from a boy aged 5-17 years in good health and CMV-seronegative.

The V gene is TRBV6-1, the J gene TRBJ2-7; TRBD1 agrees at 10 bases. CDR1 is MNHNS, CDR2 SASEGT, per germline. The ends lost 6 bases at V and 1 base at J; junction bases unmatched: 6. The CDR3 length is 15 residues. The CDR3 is CASRNPGQGSYEQYF. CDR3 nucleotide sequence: TGTGCCAGCAGGAACCCGGGACAGGGGTCCTACGAGCAGTACTTC.

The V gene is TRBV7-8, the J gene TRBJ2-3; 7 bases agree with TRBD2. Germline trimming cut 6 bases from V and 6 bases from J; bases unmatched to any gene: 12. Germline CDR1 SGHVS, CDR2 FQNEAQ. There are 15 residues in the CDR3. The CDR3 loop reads CASRRTRARTDTQYF. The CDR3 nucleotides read TGTGCCAGCAGAAGGACTAGGGCCCGGACGGATACGCAGTATTTT.

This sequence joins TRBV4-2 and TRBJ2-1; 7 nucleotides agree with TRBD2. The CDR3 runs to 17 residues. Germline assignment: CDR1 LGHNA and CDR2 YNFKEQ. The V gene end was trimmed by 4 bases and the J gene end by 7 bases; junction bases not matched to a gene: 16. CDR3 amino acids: CASSPARKGRAWNEQFF. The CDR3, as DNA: TGTGCCAGCAGCCCCGCAAGAAAAGGGAGGGCTTGGAATGAGCAGTTCTTC.

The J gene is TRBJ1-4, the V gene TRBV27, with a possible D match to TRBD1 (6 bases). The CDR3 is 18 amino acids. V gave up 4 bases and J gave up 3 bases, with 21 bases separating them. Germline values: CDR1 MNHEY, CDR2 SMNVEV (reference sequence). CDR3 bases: TGTGCCAGCAGTTCGGTGACCTCAGGGGCAGCAGCTAATGAAAAACTGTTTTTT. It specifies CASSSVTSGAAANEKLFF.

The CDR3 DNA reads TGTGCCAGCGCAAGGACAGGGGTAGCCAAAAACATTCAGTACTTC. It yields the protein CASARTGVAKNIQYF. The chain recombines TRBV2 with TRBJ2-4, with TRBD1 identical over 9 bases. Trimming took 8 bases from V and 0 from J; bases not matched to a gene: 5. The CDR3 is made up of 15 amino acids. In germline, CDR1 is SNHLY, CDR2 FYNNEI.

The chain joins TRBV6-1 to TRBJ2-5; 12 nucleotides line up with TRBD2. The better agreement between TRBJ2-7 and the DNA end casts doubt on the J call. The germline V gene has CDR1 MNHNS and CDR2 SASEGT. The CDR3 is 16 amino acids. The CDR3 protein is CASSEATSGSRYEQYF. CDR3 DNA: TGTGCCAGCAGTGAAGCGACTAGCGGGAGTCGGTACGAGCAGTACTTC.

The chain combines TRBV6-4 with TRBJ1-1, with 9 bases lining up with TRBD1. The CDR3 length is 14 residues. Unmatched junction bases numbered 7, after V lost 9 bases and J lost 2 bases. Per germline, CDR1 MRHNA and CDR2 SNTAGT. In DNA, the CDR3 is TGTGCCAGTAGGCGGACAGGGGACAACACTGAAGCTTTCTTT. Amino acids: CASRRTGDNTEAFF.

The CDR3 sequence: CASSQGWTQNNEQFF. In nucleotides, the CDR3 is TGCGCCAGCAGCCAAGGGTGGACTCAGAACAATGAGCAGTTCTTC. The chain links TRBV4-3 to TRBJ2-1; possibly TRBD2 for D (5 bases). The germline V gene has CDR1 LGHNA and CDR2 YSLEER. V was cut by 1 base and J by 5 bases, with 12 bases left in between. This CDR3 has 15 residues.

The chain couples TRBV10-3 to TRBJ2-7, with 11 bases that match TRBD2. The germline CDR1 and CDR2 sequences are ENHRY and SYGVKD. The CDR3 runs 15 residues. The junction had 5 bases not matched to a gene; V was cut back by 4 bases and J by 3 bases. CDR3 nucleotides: TGTGCCATCAGTGGGTCTAGCGGGAGGCTCTACGAGCAGTACTTC. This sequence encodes CAISGSSGRLYEQYF.

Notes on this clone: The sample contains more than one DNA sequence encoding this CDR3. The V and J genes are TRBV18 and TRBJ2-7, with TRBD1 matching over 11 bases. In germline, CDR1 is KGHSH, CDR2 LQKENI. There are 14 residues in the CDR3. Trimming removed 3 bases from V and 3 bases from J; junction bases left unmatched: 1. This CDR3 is CASSPGTGGYEQYF. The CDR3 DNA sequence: TGTGCCAGCTCACCCGGGACAGGGGGCTACGAGCAGTACTTC.

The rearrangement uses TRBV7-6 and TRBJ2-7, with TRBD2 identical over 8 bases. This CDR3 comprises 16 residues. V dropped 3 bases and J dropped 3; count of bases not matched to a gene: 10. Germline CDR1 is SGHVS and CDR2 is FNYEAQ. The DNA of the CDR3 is TGTGCCAGCAGCTTCCGTGAAAATAGCGGGATCTACGAGCAGTACTTC. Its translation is CASSFRENSGIYEQYF.

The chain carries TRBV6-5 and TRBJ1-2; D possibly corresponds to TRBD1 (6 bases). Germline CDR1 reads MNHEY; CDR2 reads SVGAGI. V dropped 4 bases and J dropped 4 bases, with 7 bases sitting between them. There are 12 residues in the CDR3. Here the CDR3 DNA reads TGTGCCAGCAGTTCGGACAGCTATGGCTACACCTTC. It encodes CASSSDSYGYTF.

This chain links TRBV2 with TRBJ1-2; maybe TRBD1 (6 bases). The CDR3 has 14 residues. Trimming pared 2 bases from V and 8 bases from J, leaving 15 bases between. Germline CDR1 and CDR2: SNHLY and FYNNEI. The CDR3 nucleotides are TGTGCCAGCAGTGAAAGGGGGAAGGGGGAGGGCTACACCTTC. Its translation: CASSERGKGEGYTF.

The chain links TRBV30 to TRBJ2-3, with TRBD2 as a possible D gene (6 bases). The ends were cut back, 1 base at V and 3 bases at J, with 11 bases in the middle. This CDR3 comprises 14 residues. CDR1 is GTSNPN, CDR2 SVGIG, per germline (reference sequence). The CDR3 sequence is CAWSAGLETDTQYF. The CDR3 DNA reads TGTGCCTGGAGTGCGGGACTGGAAACAGATACGCAGTATTTT.

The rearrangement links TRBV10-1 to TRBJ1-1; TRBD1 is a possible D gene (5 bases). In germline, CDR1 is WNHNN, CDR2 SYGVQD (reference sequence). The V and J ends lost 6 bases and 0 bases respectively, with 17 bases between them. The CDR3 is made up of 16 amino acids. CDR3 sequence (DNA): TGCGCCAGCAGCCACAGACGGACAAGCATGAACACTGAAGCTTTCTTT. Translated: CASSHRRTSMNTEAFF.

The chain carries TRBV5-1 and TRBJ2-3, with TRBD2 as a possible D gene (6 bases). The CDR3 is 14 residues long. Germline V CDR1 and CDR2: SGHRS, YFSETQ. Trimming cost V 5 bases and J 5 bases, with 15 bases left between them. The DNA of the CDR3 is TGCGCCAGCAGGGCGAGCGGGTCTGGAGATACGCAGTATTTT. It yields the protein CASRASGSGDTQYF.